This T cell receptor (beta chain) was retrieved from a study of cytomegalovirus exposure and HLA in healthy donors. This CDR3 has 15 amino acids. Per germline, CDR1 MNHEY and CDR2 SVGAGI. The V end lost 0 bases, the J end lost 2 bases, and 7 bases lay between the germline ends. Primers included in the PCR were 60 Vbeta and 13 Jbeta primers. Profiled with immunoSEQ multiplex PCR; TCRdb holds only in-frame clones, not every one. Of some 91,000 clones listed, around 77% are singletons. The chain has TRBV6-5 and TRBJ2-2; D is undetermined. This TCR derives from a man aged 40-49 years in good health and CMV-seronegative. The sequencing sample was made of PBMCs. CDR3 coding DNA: TGTGCCAGCAGTTACTCACGAGGCAACACCGGGGAGCTGTTTTTT. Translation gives CASSYSRGNTGELFF.